The 29 T cell receptor beta chains given below trace back to one sample, sequenced in a study of blood T cell repertoires in COVID-19. The method was immunoSEQ multiplex PCR; TCRdb's version includes in-frame clones alone and lacks a portion of them. The table has around 24,000 clones, roughly 71% seen once. The sample comprised peripheral blood. The receptors originated from an elderly man with active or convalescent COVID-19.

The genes are TRBV5-6 and TRBJ2-2; maybe TRBD1 (6 bases). This CDR3 is 15 amino acids long. Per germline, CDR1 SGHDT and CDR2 YYEEEE. Trimming stripped 2 bases from V and 5 bases from J, with 13 bases between. The CDR3 here is CASSFMSGETGELFF. CDR3 nucleotides: TGTGCCAGCAGCTTTATGTCAGGGGAGACCGGGGAGCTGTTTTTT.

The chain recombines TRBV5-1 with TRBJ2-1; weak D call: TRBD1 (5 bases). The V gene's germline CDR1 is SGHRS and CDR2 YFSETQ. V was shortened by 0 bases and J by 8 bases, with 24 bases between the two germline ends. The CDR3 totals 18 residues. This chain's CDR3 is CASSLGQGRIFWVDEQFF. For the CDR3, the DNA is TGCGCCAGCAGCTTGGGGCAGGGCCGCATATTCTGGGTAGATGAGCAGTTCTTC.

This chain connects TRBV9 to TRBJ2-3, with a tentative D call TRBD2 (6 bases). This CDR3 comprises 15 residues. The germline V gene has CDR1 SGDLS and CDR2 YYNGEE. Trimming shortened V by 2 bases and J by 2 bases, and 12 bases separated the two germline ends. CDR3 protein: CASSVRDFYTDTQYF. CDR3 bases: TGTGCCAGCAGCGTGCGGGACTTTTACACAGATACGCAGTATTTT.

Only a few counts were recorded for this clone. The chain couples TRBV6-6 to TRBJ2-7; 10 bases are shared with TRBD2. The CDR3 runs to 14 residues. Trimming at V came to 7 bases and at J to 4 bases, leaving 7 bases not matched to a gene. Per the germline V gene, CDR1 is MNHNY and CDR2 is SVGAGI (reference sequence). The CDR3 sequence is CASKALAGAYEQYF. As DNA, the CDR3 is TGTGCCAGCAAAGCTCTAGCGGGAGCTTACGAGCAGTACTTC.

This clone was detected only a few times. The J gene is TRBJ1-1, the V gene TRBV5-1, with D perhaps TRBD1 (5 bases). The V end lost 3 bases, the J end lost 0 bases, and 12 bases lay between the germline ends. The CDR3 covers 15 residues. CDR1 is SGHRS and CDR2 is YFSETQ in the germline V gene. This chain's CDR3 is CASSSPTDMNTEAFF. CDR3 sequence (DNA): TGCGCCAGCAGCTCCCCTACGGACATGAACACTGAAGCTTTCTTT.

As concerns this clone: One junction end does not reproduce the germline sequence, and a read error may be involved. This chain connects TRBV7-2 to TRBJ2-7; D is possibly TRBD1 (5 bases). Germline CDR1 SGHTA, CDR2 FQGNSA. This CDR3 spans 15 amino acids. CDR3 coding DNA: TGTGCCGGCAGCACCAGGGTATCGGGCTCCTACGAGCAGTACTTC. This sequence encodes CAGSTRVSGSYEQYF.

The gene calls are TRBV21-1 and TRBJ1-1; the tabulated D call, TRBD1, remains unverified against the DNA. TRBV21-1 corresponds to a pseudogene. The CDR3 is made up of 13 amino acids. The CDR3 bases are TGTGCCAGCGGCCCCAGGGAGAACACTGAAGCTTTCTTT. It specifies CASGPRENTEAFF.

This CDR3 is CASSLGRLAASTDTQYF. As DNA, the CDR3 is TGTGCCAGCAGCTTAGGGAGACTAGCGGCTAGCACAGATACGCAGTATTTT. The genes are TRBV7-9 and TRBJ2-3; 9 bases match TRBD2. CDR1 is SEHNR and CDR2 is FQNEAQ in the germline V gene (reference sequence). The CDR3 is 17 amino acids. V lost 1 base to trimming and J lost 0 bases; unmatched junction nucleotides: 5.

This chain links TRBV18 with TRBJ2-3; 11 bases are shared with TRBD2. V gave up 3 bases and J gave up 5 bases; unmatched junction bases: 10. CDR3 length: 17 amino acids. Germline assignment: CDR1 KGHSH and CDR2 LQKENI. The CDR3 DNA reads as TGTGCCAGCTCACCTTCTCAGACTAGCGGGGCGGGAGATACGCAGTATTTT. Translation gives CASSPSQTSGAGDTQYF.

The chain links TRBV2 to TRBJ1-1; the D gene is possibly TRBD1 (6 bases). The CDR3 is made up of 15 amino acids. Trimming stripped 11 bases from V and 1 base from J, with 20 bases between. The V gene's germline CDR1 is SNHLY and CDR2 FYNNEI. Written as DNA, the CDR3 is TGTGCCGCCGCCGGCACCAGGGGACGGAACACTGAAGCTTTCTTT. Its translation is CAAAGTRGRNTEAFF.

This clone was counted between two and nine times. V gene TRBV7-8 combines with J gene TRBJ2-4; a weak D match, TRBD1 (6 bases). The CDR3 extends over 18 amino acids. CDR1 SGHVS and CDR2 FQNEAQ come from the germline V gene. The V gene lost 8 bases and the J gene lost 1 base, with 24 bases spanning the gap. The CDR3 region has the DNA TGTGCCAGCCGGGGTGGGACACGATCTATATCGGCCAAAAACATTCAGTACTTC. This sequence encodes CASRGGTRSISAKNIQYF.

To note about this clone: The junction shows a germline mismatch at one end, possibly a read error. The chain links TRBV5-1 to TRBJ2-5, with D maybe TRBD2 (7 bases). Germline V gene lookup returns CDR1 SGHRS and CDR2 YFSETQ. The CDR3 totals 14 residues. The CDR3: CASCLGAGEETQYF. The CDR3 DNA follows: TGCGCCAGCTGCTTGGGGGCGGGGGAAGAGACCCAGTACTTC.

This chain links TRBV29-1 with TRBJ2-1, with D tentatively TRBD1 (6 bases). Looked up from germline, CDR1 is SQVTM and CDR2 is ANQGSEA. V lost 7 bases, J lost 6 bases, and 7 bases lay in between. There are 10 residues in the CDR3. The CDR3 region is CSGQVNEQFF. The CDR3 region has the DNA TGCAGCGGACAGGTCAATGAGCAGTTCTTC.

The rearrangement links TRBV5-1 to TRBJ1-1; D is perhaps TRBD1 (6 bases). This CDR3 comprises 14 residues. V was cut by 2 bases and J by 2 bases, with 10 bases left in between. The V gene's germline CDR1 is SGHRS and CDR2 YFSETQ. In nucleotides, the CDR3 is TGCGCCAGCAGCTTAGAAGGGGGAAACACTGAAGCTTTCTTT. Its translation is CASSLEGGNTEAFF.

This clone has just a few counts. This chain uses TRBV3-1 (or the pseudogene TRBV3-2) with TRBJ2-7; 9 nucleotides align to TRBD2. The germline CDR1 and CDR2 sequences are LGHDT and YNNKEL (reference sequence). There are 14 residues in the CDR3. Trimming at V came to 4 bases and at J to 6 bases, leaving 7 bases not matched to a gene. The CDR3 DNA reads as TGTGCCAGCAGCCGGGGTAGCGGGAGCGTCGAGCAGTACTTC. Translating gives CASSRGSGSVEQYF.

The chain couples TRBV19 to TRBJ1-6; TRBD1 might be the D (5 bases). Looked up from germline, CDR1 is LNHDA and CDR2 is SQIVND (reference sequence). The germline V and J ends were trimmed by 4 bases and 2 bases, with 9 bases remaining between them. The CDR3 runs 15 residues. CDR3 in amino acids: CASSTGQTYNSPLHF. The DNA of the CDR3 is TGTGCCAGTAGTACCGGACAAACCTATAATTCACCCCTCCACTTT.

This rearrangement joins TRBV27 to TRBJ2-5; TRBD2 might be the D (5 bases). V was clipped by 6 bases and J by 7 bases, with 15 bases between them. In germline, CDR1 is MNHEY, CDR2 SMNVEV (reference sequence). The CDR3 runs 13 residues. The CDR3 reads CASREDPKRTQYF. Written as DNA, the CDR3 is TGTGCCAGCAGGGAGGACCCTAAGAGGACCCAGTACTTC.

The chain uses TRBV19 and TRBJ2-7; 7 bases map to TRBD1. Germline CDR1 is LNHDA and CDR2 is SQIVND (reference sequence). V lost 9 bases and J lost 2; bases outside the gene matches: 4. CDR3 length equals 12 residues. The CDR3 DNA is TGTGCCAGCGCGACAGGGACCTACGAGCAGTACTTC. Residues: CASATGTYEQYF.

The rearrangement uses TRBV19 and TRBJ2-2; D is ambiguous. From germline, CDR1 is LNHDA and CDR2 SQIVND (reference sequence). This CDR3 has 15 amino acids. V was trimmed by 1 base and J by 6 bases, leaving 12 bases between them. CDR3 bases: TGTGCCAGTAGTATAGTTATGGGCTCACCCGGGGAGCTGTTTTTT. This gives the protein CASSIVMGSPGELFF.

The chain is built from TRBV7-7 and TRBJ2-1, with TRBD2 matching 8 bases. This CDR3 has 21 amino acids. With 5 bases clipped from V and 0 bases from J, the junction kept 21 bases outside the gene matches. Germline lookup yields CDR1 SSHAT and CDR2 FNYEAQ (reference sequence). The CDR3 sequence: CASSPFPGTRDTSSSYNEQFF. The CDR3 nucleotides are TGTGCCAGCAGCCCCTTTCCGGGGACTAGAGATACGTCAAGCTCCTACAATGAGCAGTTCTTC.

The rearrangement links TRBV27 to TRBJ2-2; 8 positions match TRBD1. This CDR3 region has 15 residues. Germline CDR1 MNHEY, CDR2 SMNVEV (reference sequence). Unmatched junction bases numbered 6, after V lost 2 bases and J lost 7 bases. CDR3 nucleotides: TGTGCCAGCAGTTTACTCGGACAGGGAAGCGGGGAGCTGTTTTTT. Its protein is CASSLLGQGSGELFF.

This chain connects TRBV5-1 to TRBJ1-2; D might be TRBD1 (6 bases). Germline CDR1 SGHRS, CDR2 YFSETQ. The CDR3 covers 14 residues. V was cut by 2 bases and J by 4 bases, with 12 bases left in between. Here the CDR3 reads CASSLPGVGYGYTF. CDR3 sequence (DNA): TGCGCCAGCAGCTTACCAGGGGTCGGCTATGGCTACACCTTC.

The genes are TRBV6-1 and TRBJ2-7; D possibly corresponds to TRBD1 (6 bases). The germline CDR1 and CDR2 sequences are MNHNS and SASEGT. This CDR3 comprises 15 residues. The ends were cut back, 3 bases at V and 2 bases at J, with 14 bases in the middle. The CDR3 nucleotides are TGTGCCAGCAGTGAGACGGACAGCGCCGCCTACGAGCAGTACTTC. This translates into CASSETDSAAYEQYF.

This clone showed up just a few times. The rearrangement uses TRBV28 and TRBJ2-3, with 10 bases lining up with TRBD1. J gave up 8 bases and V 4 bases, and 6 bases lay outside the gene matches. Germline V gene sequence: CDR1 MDHEN, CDR2 SYDVKM. The CDR3 contains 14 residues. This CDR3 is CASSWTGGGGTQYF. The CDR3 DNA follows: TGTGCCAGCAGTTGGACAGGGGGTGGGGGTACGCAGTATTTT.

Judged by abundance, this clone is medium-sized. The V gene is TRBV21-1, the J gene TRBJ2-7; TRBD1 is the table's D call and was not checked against the DNA. TRBV21-1 is a pseudogene segment. The CDR3 has 15 amino acids. CDR3: CASSKEGRQGGEQYF. For the CDR3, the DNA is TGTGCCAGCAGCAAAGAAGGGCGTCAGGGGGGCGAGCAGTACTTC.

This clone is termed medium-sized. The chain is built from TRBV3-1 (or the pseudogene TRBV3-2) and TRBJ2-7; the D gene is possibly TRBD2 (5 bases). CDR3 size: 12 residues. Trimming removed 3 bases at V and 2 bases at J, with 5 bases between. Germline CDR1 is LGHDT and CDR2 is YNNKEL (reference sequence). DNA of the CDR3: TGTGCCAGCAGCCACGGGGCCTACGAGCAGTACTTC. Amino acids: CASSHGAYEQYF.

The chain joins TRBV6-5 to TRBJ2-5; D not certain. CDR3 length: 13 residues. V gave up 6 bases and J gave up 3 bases, with 11 bases separating them. The germline CDR1 and CDR2 sequences are MNHEY and SVGAGI. As DNA, the CDR3 is TGTGCCAGCAGGCCCTGGCGGAAAGAGACCCAGTACTTC. Translated, it gives CASRPWRKETQYF.

The gene calls are TRBV7-9 and TRBJ1-1, with D possibly being TRBD1 (6 bases). Germline lookup yields CDR1 SEHNR and CDR2 FQNEAQ (reference sequence). Trimming took off 8 bases at V and 0 bases at J, with 10 bases between the two ends. The CDR3 extends over 13 amino acids. For the CDR3, the DNA is TGTGCCAGCCTGGACAGCTTGAACACTGAAGCTTTCTTT. Protein product: CASLDSLNTEAFF.

The chain links TRBV2 to TRBJ1-1, with D hard to call. The CDR3 sequence is 12 residues long. Germline CDR1 SNHLY, CDR2 FYNNEI. Between the trimmed V and J ends, which lost 4 bases and 4 bases, there was a span of 7 bases. Here the CDR3 DNA reads TGTGCCAGCAGTGTATCGGGCACTGAAGCTTTCTTT. Translating gives CASSVSGTEAFF.